Listed here is a single T cell receptor (beta chain). V was clipped by 1 base and J by 10 bases, with 16 bases between them. Germline assignment: CDR1 LGHNT and CDR2 FRNRAP. The CDR3 length is 15 residues. The sample originates from a study of control samples from healthy donors and cancer patients. Clones were sequenced by immunoSEQ multiplex PCR, and TCRdb holds only the in-frame ones, with some missing. This table holds around 140,000 clones, about nine tenths found once. Material for sequencing was blood. The chain uses TRBV12-5 and TRBJ1-4; possible D gene TRBD1, 6 bases. The sequence came from a man aged 35 to 55 in good health. In DNA, the CDR3 is TGTGCTAGTGGTTTGGGGGGGGCATTGGACGGAAAACTGTTTTTT. Protein product: CASGLGGALDGKLFF. Filled out from reference TRBV12-5 and TRBJ1-4, the complete variable domain reads DARVTQTPRHKVTEMGQEVTMRCQPILGHNTVFWYRQTMMQGLELLAYFRNRAPLDDSGMPKDRFSAEMPDATLATLKIQPSEPRDSAVYFCASGLGGALDGKLFFGSGTQLSVL.